Below are 20 T cell receptor beta chains sequenced from a single sample in a study of beta chain features in type 1 diabetes. The study reverse transcribed the entire isolated RNA, so it sequenced expressed TCRB transcripts. Using immunoSEQ multiplex PCR, the repertoire was profiled, and TCRdb retains in-frame clones only, with some absent. In the table there are under 800,000 clones, around 15% of which are singletons. The sample was naive CD4+ T cells from blood. Source of these receptors: a man younger than 30 in good health.

V gene TRBV11-2 combines with J gene TRBJ2-4, with D perhaps matching TRBD1 (5 bases). This CDR3 is 16 amino acids long. The germline V gene has CDR1 SGHAT and CDR2 FQNNGV. Between the trimmed V and J ends, which lost 1 base and 1 base, there was a span of 11 bases. Here the CDR3 reads CASSLVAGLAKNIQYF. The CDR3 region has the DNA TGTGCCAGCAGCTTAGTAGCAGGGCTGGCCAAAAACATTCAGTACTTC.

The chain uses TRBV6-5 and TRBJ2-5; D uncertain. V was clipped by 10 bases and J by 4 bases, with 19 bases between them. CDR1 and CDR2 from the germline V gene are MNHEY and SVGAGI. The CDR3 runs to 14 residues. CDR3 nucleotide sequence: TGTGCCACCAAGGATAGGGTAATTTTAGAGACCCAGTACTTC. Encoded protein: CATKDRVILETQYF.

Worth noting for this clone: The same CDR3 is also encoded by other DNA sequences in this sample. The genes are TRBV7-2 and TRBJ2-7; D is ambiguous. V dropped 1 base and J dropped 3 bases, with 7 bases sitting between them. The CDR3 is made up of 13 amino acids. Germline V gene sequence: CDR1 SGHTA, CDR2 FQGNSA. CDR3 sequence reads: CASSLVGNYEQYF. CDR3 nucleotides: TGTGCCAGCAGCTTAGTAGGGAACTACGAGCAGTACTTC.

The genes are TRBV4-3 and TRBJ2-1; the match to TRBD1 covers 7 bases. The J segment lost 5 bases and the V segment lost 3 bases, leaving 7 bases of the junction unmatched. Looked up from germline, CDR1 is LGHNA and CDR2 is YSLEER. This CDR3 comprises 15 residues. CDR3 amino acids: CASSHLDRDHNEQFF. The CDR3 DNA reads TGCGCCAGCAGCCATTTAGACAGGGACCACAATGAGCAGTTCTTC.

The chain is built from TRBV30 and TRBJ2-3; D unresolved. CDR1 is GTSNPN, CDR2 SVGIG, per germline (reference sequence). V lost 5 bases, J lost 6 bases, and 9 bases lay in between. The CDR3 runs to 11 residues. In DNA form, the CDR3 reads TGTGCCTGGTCTACGCGGGATACGCAGTATTTT. As protein: CAWSTRDTQYF. Based on the CDR3 plus reference TRBV30 and TRBJ2-3, the full variable domain is SQTIHQWPATLVQPVGSPLSLECTVEGTSNPNLYWYRQAAGRGLQLLFYSVGIGQISSEVPQNLSASRPQDRQFILSSKKLLLSDSGFYLCAWSTRDTQYFGPGTRLTVL.

This clone was seen a few times. The genes are TRBV18 and TRBJ2-5, with no clear D. The ends were cut back, 3 bases at V and 0 bases at J, with 8 bases in the middle. The V gene's germline CDR1 is KGHSH and CDR2 LQKENI. This CDR3 has 14 residues. The CDR3 DNA sequence: TGTGCCAGCTCACCTCTGGGGTACCAAGAGACCCAGTACTTC. It encodes CASSPLGYQETQYF.

This clone showed up just a few times. J is TRBJ2-1 and V is TRBV19; D is unclear. Germline V gene sequence: CDR1 LNHDA, CDR2 SQIVND (reference sequence). The CDR3 spans 13 residues. The germline V and J ends were trimmed by 1 base and 5 bases, with 6 bases remaining between them. In DNA, the CDR3 is TGTGCCAGTAGTATAGTCCGTGACAATGAGCAGTTCTTC. It yields the protein CASSIVRDNEQFF.

The chain combines TRBV28 with TRBJ2-3, with D hard to call. Germline loops: CDR1 MDHEN, CDR2 SYDVKM. This CDR3 has 15 residues. The V and J ends lost 7 bases and 2 bases respectively, with 16 bases between them. The DNA of the CDR3 is TGTGCCAGCACCCCCGAATTGACCCTCACAGATACGCAGTATTTT. It yields the protein CASTPELTLTDTQYF.

This clone was found a few times. This chain uses TRBV18 with TRBJ1-2; unclear D gene. Trimming cost V 2 bases and J 6 bases, with 16 bases left between them. The length of the CDR3 is 15 residues. Germline V gene lookup returns CDR1 KGHSH and CDR2 LQKENI. The CDR3 nucleotides read TGTGCCAGCTCACCAATTATAGAAGACCCGGATGGCTACACCTTC. This gives the protein CASSPIIEDPDGYTF.

In this sample, this clone turned up a few times. V and J are TRBV6-1 and TRBJ2-3, with D hard to call. CDR1 and CDR2 (germline): MNHNS, SASEGT. Trimming stripped 4 bases from V and 6 bases from J, with 11 bases between. The CDR3 consists of 13 residues. The CDR3 sequence: CASSAYSLDTQYF. The CDR3 DNA is TGTGCCAGCAGTGCCTACAGTCTCGATACGCAGTATTTT.

This chain connects TRBV4-2 to TRBJ2-7, with 9 positions matching TRBD2. Per the germline V gene, CDR1 is LGHNA and CDR2 is YNFKEQ. The junction had 3 bases not matched to a gene; V was cut back by 1 base and J by 2 bases. This CDR3 is built from 15 residues. CDR3 DNA sequence: TGTGCCAGCAGCCAAGGACTAGCGGAGACCTACGAGCAGTACTTC. Translating it yields CASSQGLAETYEQYF.

Only a few counts were recorded for this clone. This chain connects TRBV11-2 to TRBJ2-7; 8 nucleotides align to TRBD2. The CDR3 is made up of 17 amino acids. The V segment lost 2 bases and the J segment 3 bases; nucleotides outside the gene matches: 12. Per the germline V gene, CDR1 is SGHAT and CDR2 is FQNNGV. The DNA of the CDR3 is TGTGCCAGCAGCTTAAGGCCTAGCGGGCGGCGGTACTACGAGCAGTACTTC. It codes for CASSLRPSGRRYYEQYF.

Only a few counts were recorded for this clone. The CDR3 DNA follows: TGTGCCAGTAGTACCGGGACTAGCGGGGTAGCCAAAAACATTCAGTACTTC. This gives the protein CASSTGTSGVAKNIQYF. This rearrangement joins TRBV19 to TRBJ2-4, with 13 bases lining up with TRBD2. J gave up 0 bases and V 4 bases, and 3 bases lay outside the gene matches. CDR1 is LNHDA, CDR2 SQIVND, per germline (reference sequence). The CDR3 extends over 17 amino acids.

This clone was found a few times. V usage is TRBV5-1 and J usage is TRBJ2-1; 9 bases fit TRBD1. The CDR3 consists of 16 residues. V was clipped by 4 bases and J by 4 bases; unmatched bases: 9. Germline V gene data show CDR1 as SGHRS and CDR2 as YFSETQ. CDR3 loop: CASSLDRGRIYNEQFF. CDR3 coding DNA: TGCGCCAGCAGCCTGGACAGGGGACGGATTTACAATGAGCAGTTCTTC.

This chain links TRBV4-1 with TRBJ1-1; D uncertain. This CDR3 contains 17 residues. The germline V gene has CDR1 MGHRA and CDR2 YSYEKL. Trimming shortened V by 0 bases and J by 2 bases, and 16 bases separated the two germline ends. CDR3 sequence (DNA): TGCGCCAGCAGCCAAGATAATCATCGGGCGCAAAACACTGAAGCTTTCTTT. Its protein is CASSQDNHRAQNTEAFF.

This clone has a handful of counts. The chain couples TRBV15 to TRBJ2-3; perhaps TRBD2 as D (5 bases). Germline lookup yields CDR1 LNHNV and CDR2 YYDKDF (reference sequence). Trimming pared 6 bases from V and 7 bases from J, leaving 14 bases between. This CDR3 region has 13 residues. The CDR3 bases are TGTGCCACCAGGTGGAACCGGGAAAATACGCAGTATTTT. Protein product: CATRWNRENTQYF.

The CDR3 DNA reads as TGTGCCAGCTCACCCCCTTTCGACAATGAGCAGTTCTTC. This gives the protein CASSPPFDNEQFF. V and J are TRBV18 and TRBJ2-1, with unresolved D. The germline V gene encodes CDR1 KGHSH and CDR2 LQKENI. The CDR3 extends over 13 amino acids. Trimming took off 3 bases at V and 5 bases at J, with 8 bases between the two ends. Full variable domain (remainder filled in from reference TRBV18 and TRBJ2-1): NAGVMQNPRHLVRRRGQEARLRCSPMKGHSHVYWYRQLPEEGLKFMVYLQKENIIDESGMPKERFSAEFPKEGPSILRIQQVVRGDSAAYFCASSPPFDNEQFFGPGTRLTVL.

V is TRBV5-4 and J is TRBJ2-3; TRBD1 agrees at 9 bases. J lost 2 bases, V lost 5 bases, and 3 bases had no gene match. The CDR3 totals 14 residues. The V gene's germline CDR1 is SGHNT and CDR2 YYREEE (reference sequence). CDR3 nucleotide sequence: TGTGCCAGCAGGACAGGGGGATTCACAGATACGCAGTATTTT. Translated: CASRTGGFTDTQYF.

The chain has TRBV4-2 and TRBJ2-1; TRBD1 is a possible D gene (5 bases). The CDR3 loop spans 18 amino acids. With 1 base removed from V and 8 bases from J, the gap between germline ends came to 24 bases. The germline V gene has CDR1 LGHNA and CDR2 YNFKEQ. The DNA for the CDR3 is TGTGCCAGCAGCCAAGGTCCCAGGGCCGGACCTTACCCCCATGAGCAGTTCTTC. Translated, it gives CASSQGPRAGPYPHEQFF.

The V call is TRBV27, the J call TRBJ2-7; TRBD1 matches 8 bases. The length of the CDR3 is 14 residues. Trimming removed 6 bases from V and 2 bases from J; junction bases left unmatched: 6. Per the germline V gene, CDR1 is MNHEY and CDR2 is SMNVEV (reference sequence). CDR3 bases: TGTGCCAGCAGCCGGGGACAGGTTGCCTACGAGCAGTACTTC. Encoded protein: CASSRGQVAYEQYF.